The clone carrying this TCR beta chain has only one observation. Compared with germline, one end of the junction differs, possibly owing to a read error. Amplified material comprised TCR beta CDR3 regions derived from RNA transcripts. Amplification began with first-round RT-PCR using HTBI primers, then second-round multiplex PCR was performed. TCRdb re-derived calls from the multiplex PCR reads in MiXCR, one entry per CDR3 protein. The profile shows roughly 420,000 distinct CDR3 sequences, around 21% of them singletons. These data are taken from a study of Graves' ophthalmopathy and Graves' hyperthyroidism. Germline V gene data show CDR1 as DFQATT and CDR2 as SNEGSKA (reference sequence). The CDR3 covers 12 residues.

This receptor was obtained from a woman aged 18-29 years with stable Graves' hyperthyroidism. The source material was peripheral blood. The J gene is TRBJ2-7, the V gene TRBV20-1; 7 bases align to TRBD2. The CDR3 region is CIASRERDEQYF. CDR3 coding DNA: TGCATTGCTTCGCGGGAGAGGGACGAGCAGTACTTC.